The 10 T cell receptor beta chains below come from one sample, sequenced in a study of chemoradiotherapy in HPV16-positive cancers. Data came from immunoSEQ multiplex PCR; TCRdb stores just in-frame clones and leaves some out. Here the sample spans about 1,100 clones, 84% being singletons. The sequencing used tumor tissue, collected from a patient who underwent chemoradiotherapy. The receptors derive from a human donor with HPV-associated anogenital cancer.

This clone was seen only once. This chain joins TRBV5-4 and TRBJ2-1, with 11 positions matching TRBD2. The CDR3 totals 16 residues. The V segment lost 4 bases and the J segment 6 bases; nucleotides outside the gene matches: 9. Per the germline V gene, CDR1 is SGHNT and CDR2 is YYREEE (reference sequence). The chain's CDR3 is CASSKWLAGGINEQFF. In DNA form, the CDR3 reads TGTGCCAGCAGCAAATGGCTAGCGGGGGGTATCAATGAGCAGTTCTTC.

The J gene is TRBJ1-2, the V gene TRBV28, with D possibly being TRBD1 (5 bases). The CDR3 totals 11 residues. The V gene lost 8 bases and the J gene lost 5 bases, with 9 bases spanning the gap. Germline V CDR1 and CDR2: MDHEN, SYDVKM. CDR3 DNA: TGTGCCAGCTTCCGGGGGTATGGCTACACCTTC. Its protein product is CASFRGYGYTF.

The chain recombines TRBV6-5 with TRBJ2-2; no reliable D call. Trimming stripped 6 bases from V and 7 bases from J, with 6 bases between. The CDR3 has 11 amino acids. Germline CDR1 MNHEY, CDR2 SVGAGI. CDR3 loop: CASRDVGELFF. CDR3 in DNA: TGTGCCAGCAGGGATGTCGGGGAGCTGTTTTTT.

The rearrangement links TRBV28 to TRBJ2-7, with D possibly called TRBD1 or TRBD2 (6 bases each). Germline CDR1 is MDHEN and CDR2 is SYDVKM. Trimming removed 2 bases at V and 3 bases at J, with 8 bases between. The CDR3 spans 13 residues. CDR3 protein: CASSLGGGYEQYF. DNA of the CDR3: TGTGCCAGCAGTTTAGGAGGGGGCTACGAGCAGTACTTC.

In its sample, this clone was seen a few times. The chain recombines TRBV19 with TRBJ2-7; D may match TRBD1 or TRBD2 (5 bases each). There are 16 residues in the CDR3. Germline values: CDR1 LNHDA, CDR2 SQIVND (reference sequence). The germline V and J ends were trimmed by 4 bases and 7 bases, with 23 bases remaining between them. The CDR3 DNA follows: TGTGCCAGTAGTAGCTCGAGTCAGGGCCCTAAGCGGGAGCAGTACTTC. Translation gives CASSSSSQGPKREQYF.

This chain uses TRBV11-3 with TRBJ2-1; D possibly matches TRBD1 or TRBD2 (6 bases each). Germline V gene lookup returns CDR1 SGHNT and CDR2 YENEEA. This CDR3 region has 13 residues. V was clipped by 5 bases and J by 11 bases, with 16 bases between them. The CDR3 DNA reads as TGTGCCAGCAGCGACGGAAGGGGGGCCCAGCAGTTCTTC. Translation: CASSDGRGAQQFF.

The gene calls are TRBV7-2 and TRBJ1-1; D is possibly TRBD1 (6 bases). The CDR3 totals 15 residues. The germline V gene encodes CDR1 SGHTA and CDR2 FQGNSA. The ends were cut back, 3 bases at V and 1 base at J, with 12 bases in the middle. The CDR3 region is CASSLGGATNTEAFF. CDR3 nucleotide sequence: TGTGCCAGCAGCTTGGGGGGGGCAACGAACACTGAAGCTTTCTTT.

The chain couples TRBV29-1 to TRBJ1-2; a possible D gene is TRBD1 (5 bases). Germline-derived CDR1 and CDR2 are SQVTM and ANQGSEA. This CDR3 is built from 12 residues. Between the trimmed V and J ends, which lost 4 bases and 2 bases, there was a span of 8 bases. This CDR3 reads CSVGGTNYGYTF. CDR3 nucleotides: TGCAGCGTTGGGGGGACCAACTATGGCTACACCTTC.

V is TRBV11-2 and J is TRBJ2-1, with TRBD2 matching over 7 bases. This CDR3 region has 17 residues. Trimming cost V 1 base and J 0 bases; bases outside gene matches: 6. Germline values: CDR1 SGHAT, CDR2 FQNNGV. The CDR3: CASSLGTGGSSYNEQFF. The CDR3, as DNA: TGTGCCAGCAGCTTAGGGACGGGGGGTAGCTCCTACAATGAGCAGTTCTTC.

V usage is TRBV9 and J usage is TRBJ2-1, with 11 bases fitting TRBD2. Germline V CDR1 and CDR2: SGDLS, YYNGEE. The CDR3 is 20 amino acids. V dropped 0 bases and J dropped 0; count of bases not matched to a gene: 11. The CDR3 nucleotides read TGTGCCAGCAGCGTAGGGGCCGTCATAGCGGGGGGGAGCTCCTACAATGAGCAGTTCTTC. Amino acids: CASSVGAVIAGGSSYNEQFF.